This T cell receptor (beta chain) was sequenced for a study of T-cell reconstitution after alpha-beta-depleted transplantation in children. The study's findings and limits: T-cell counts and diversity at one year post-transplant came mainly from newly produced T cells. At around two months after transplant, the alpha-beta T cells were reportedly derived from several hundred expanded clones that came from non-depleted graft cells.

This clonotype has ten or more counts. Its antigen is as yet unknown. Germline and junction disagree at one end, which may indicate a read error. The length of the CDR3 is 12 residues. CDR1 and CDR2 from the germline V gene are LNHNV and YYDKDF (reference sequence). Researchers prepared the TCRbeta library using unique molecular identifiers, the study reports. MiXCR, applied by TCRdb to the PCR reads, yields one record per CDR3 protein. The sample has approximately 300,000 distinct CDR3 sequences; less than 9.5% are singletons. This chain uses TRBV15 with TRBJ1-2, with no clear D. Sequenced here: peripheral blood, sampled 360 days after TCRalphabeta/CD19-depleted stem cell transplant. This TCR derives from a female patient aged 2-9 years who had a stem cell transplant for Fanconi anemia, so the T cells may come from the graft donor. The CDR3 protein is CATRRAGFGYTF. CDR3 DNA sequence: TGTGCCACCAGAAGAGCAGGATTTGGCTACACCTTC. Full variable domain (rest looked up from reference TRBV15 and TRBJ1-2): DAMVIQNPRYQVTQFGKPVTLSCSQTLNHNVMYWYQQKSSQAPKLLFHYYDKDFNNEADTPDNFQSRRPNTSFCFLDIRSPGLGDTAMYLCATRRAGFGYTFGSGTRLTVV.